Included here is one TCR beta chain sequence, with context. Its antigen is not identified. Germline V gene data show CDR1 as SGHRS and CDR2 as YFSETQ. CDR3 size: 15 residues. Trimming shortened V by 0 bases and J by 4 bases, and 10 bases separated the two germline ends. The data were obtained in a study of memory CD4+ T cells and cytomegalovirus serostatus. Sequenced by immunoSEQ multiplex PCR; TCRdb stores in-frame clones only, minus some. The table lists tens of thousands of clones, roughly 80% of them singletons. Single viable CD3+CD4+CD8-CD45RO+ cells were sorted as the memory CD4+ T cells. Overall study results and limits: Suggested: most of the CMV-linked TCR signature lies in CD4+ memory cells. About 40% of the roughly 160 known CMV-associated TCRbeta sequences appeared in CD4+ memory.

The specimen was memory CD4+ T cells from blood. V gene TRBV5-1 combines with J gene TRBJ2-2; a possible D gene is TRBD2 (6 bases). The sequence was obtained from an adult in good health and CMV-seronegative. As DNA, the CDR3 is TGCGCCAGCAGCTTGGGGACTACTAGCACCGGGGAGCTGTTTTTT. Translation: CASSLGTTSTGELFF.